This T cell receptor (beta chain) was profiled in a study of T-cell reconstitution after alpha-beta-depleted transplantation in children. Overall study results and limits: A year post-transplant, T-cell counts and diversity derived mostly from newly produced T cells. The origin of high day-60 TCRbeta diversity in some patients lay in surviving recipient T cells and thymic progenitors. Where alpha-beta T cells came from about two months after transplant was reportedly several hundred expanded graft clones.

This CDR3 is 12 amino acids long. V lost 5 bases to trimming and J lost 5 bases, with 10 bases between them. Germline assignment: CDR1 SGHRS and CDR2 YFSETQ. Unique molecular identifiers were used in preparing the TCRbeta library. A single record per CDR3 protein comes from TCRdb applying MiXCR to the PCR reads. The table includes 200,000 or so distinct CDR3 sequences, 8.4% detected once. With regard to this clonotype: Its antigen is undetermined.

This chain connects TRBV5-1 to TRBJ1-1, with a weak D call TRBD1 (6 bases). The receptor's source is a male patient under 10 years old who had a stem cell transplant for acute myeloid leukemia, so the T cells may come from the graft donor. Sequencing was performed on PBMCs, mostly from graft donor cells, taken 360 days after TCRalphabeta/CD19-depleted stem cell transplant. The CDR3 DNA reads as TGCGCCAGCAGTACAGGGCGGACTGAAGCTTTCTTT. Encoded protein: CASSTGRTEAFF.